The clone carrying this TCR beta chain showed up just a few times. The data derive from a study of T cells in Graves' hyperthyroidism and ophthalmopathy. The ends were cut back, 4 bases at V and 2 bases at J, with 15 bases in the middle. The CDR3 is 15 residues long. Germline-derived CDR1 and CDR2 are LGHDT and YNNKEL (reference sequence). What was amplified from RNA transcripts were TCR beta CDR3 regions. HTBI primers were employed in a first-round RT-PCR of the TCR CDR3. TCRdb ran MiXCR on the multiplex PCR reads and lists one entry per CDR3 protein. Among 550,000 to 600,000 distinct CDR3 sequences listed, 16% were seen once.

The receptor was derived from a woman between 18 and 29 years old with Graves' hyperthyroidism. The chain couples TRBV3-1 to TRBJ2-7; tentative D call: TRBD2 (5 bases). The specimen sequenced was blood. The CDR3 DNA reads TGTGCCAGCAGCCCGGGGTTGGATAAGGCCTACGAGCAGTACTTC. Its translation: CASSPGLDKAYEQYF.